The 10 T cell receptor beta chains presented below share a single source sample, sequenced in a study of CD8 T cells in ankylosing spondylitis. One entry per CDR3 protein, called by TCRdb with MiXCR from the 5' RACE reads. Counted here are around 770,000 distinct CDR3 sequences, 12% occurring once; the ten biggest clones make up 0.51%. Findings and limits, study-wide: A TCR beta motif made of eight highly homologous variants seemed typical of ankylosing spondylitis blood.

These receptors have no identified antigens. The material sequenced was blood, either unsorted or a sorted T cell fraction (not recorded which). The origin of the receptors is a male donor with ankylosing spondylitis.

The rearrangement uses TRBV5-1 and TRBJ1-2; D perhaps matches TRBD1 (5 bases). The CDR3 is 15 amino acids. Germline V gene data show CDR1 as SGHRS and CDR2 as YFSETQ. The V and J ends lost 6 bases and 3 bases respectively, with 18 bases between them. The CDR3 loop is CASNFGTPLDYGYTF. For the CDR3, the DNA is TGCGCCAGCAATTTCGGGACCCCCTTGGACTATGGCTACACCTTC. The full variable domain, completed using reference TRBV5-1 and TRBJ1-2, is KAGVTQTPRYLIKTRGQQVTLSCSPISGHRSVSWYQQTPGQGLQFLFEYFSETQRNKGNFPGRFSGRQFSNSRSEMNVSTLELGDSALYLCASNFGTPLDYGYTFGSGTRLTVV.

The CDR3 nucleotides read TGTGCCAGCACCGGCAGGGAGGGGAATGAAAAACTGTTTTTT. Translated, it gives CASTGREGNEKLFF. The rearrangement links TRBV28 to TRBJ1-4; maybe TRBD1 (5 bases). Germline lookup yields CDR1 MDHEN and CDR2 SYDVKM. The CDR3 totals 14 residues. With 7 bases removed from V and 5 bases from J, the gap between germline ends came to 14 bases.

The chain links TRBV5-1 to TRBJ2-7; 7 bases agree with TRBD2. J was trimmed by 1 base and V by 3 bases; bases with no gene match: 7. The CDR3 consists of 15 residues. Germline CDR1 is SGHRS and CDR2 is YFSETQ. CDR3 amino acids: CASSSLADPSYEQYF. The CDR3 DNA follows: TGCGCCAGCAGCTCCCTAGCGGACCCTTCCTACGAGCAGTACTTC. The variable domain in full, completed from reference TRBV5-1 and TRBJ2-7, reads KAGVTQTPRYLIKTRGQQVTLSCSPISGHRSVSWYQQTPGQGLQFLFEYFSETQRNKGNFPGRFSGRQFSNSRSEMNVSTLELGDSALYLCASSSLADPSYEQYFGPGTRLTVT.

J is TRBJ2-1 and V is TRBV12-3 or TRBV12-4, with D maybe TRBD1 (5 bases). CDR3 length: 15 residues. Trimming removed 6 bases from V and 4 bases from J, with 16 bases in between. The CDR3: CASRYDIGVYNEQFF. The CDR3, as DNA: TGTGCCAGCAGATACGACATAGGGGTATACAATGAGCAGTTCTTC.

This sequence joins TRBV2 and TRBJ2-5, with D tentatively TRBD1 (5 bases). CDR1 SNHLY and CDR2 FYNNEI come from the germline V gene. The CDR3 is made up of 14 amino acids. Trimming cost V 2 bases and J 3 bases, with 10 bases left between them. The CDR3 region is CASSELVREETQYF. The DNA for the CDR3 is TGTGCCAGCAGTGAATTGGTCAGGGAAGAGACCCAGTACTTC.

As for this clonotype: As the CDR3 is not closed by the conserved phenylalanine or tryptophan, this likely results from a read error. This chain links TRBV4-3 with TRBJ2-6; TRBD2 agrees at 8 bases. The germline V gene has CDR1 LGHNA and CDR2 YSLEER. The V and J ends lost 0 bases and 5 bases, in that order; junction bases with no gene match: 12. CDR3 size: 19 residues. The CDR3 is CASSQEVGAGDLRANVLTI. CDR3 nucleotide sequence: TGCGCCAGCAGCCAAGAGGTAGGAGCGGGAGATCTGAGGGCCAACGTCCTGACTATC.

This clonotype was seen a handful of times. The rearrangement joins TRBV20-1 to TRBJ2-1; no clear D gene. V was pared by 5 bases and J by 2 bases, with 7 bases between. The germline CDR1 and CDR2 sequences are DFQATT and SNEGSKA (reference sequence). The CDR3 loop spans 12 amino acids. CDR3 coding DNA: TGCAGTGCTGCCAACCCCTACAATGAGCAGTTCTTC. Its translation: CSAANPYNEQFF.

This clonotype was seen only a few times. The chain uses TRBV4-3 and TRBJ2-5, with 7 bases that match TRBD2. This CDR3 contains 14 residues. With 5 bases clipped from V and 3 bases from J, the junction kept 6 bases outside the gene matches. Germline assignment: CDR1 LGHNA and CDR2 YSLEER. CDR3 coding DNA: TGCGCCAGCAGCGCGGTTACTAGCGAAGAGACCCAGTACTTC. This gives the protein CASSAVTSEETQYF.

This clonotype came up a few times. The chain combines TRBV7-2 with TRBJ2-5; D is uncertain. The V gene lost 1 base and the J gene lost 14 bases, with 14 bases spanning the gap. CDR1 and CDR2 (germline): SGHTA, FQGNSA. The length of the CDR3 is 12 residues. The chain's CDR3 is CASSLDSSNPYF. CDR3 DNA sequence: TGTGCCAGCAGCTTAGACTCTAGTAACCCATACTTC.

This clonotype was detected a few times. J is TRBJ2-7 and V is TRBV20-1, with no clear D. V was clipped by 1 base and J by 2 bases, with 12 bases between them. Germline CDR1 and CDR2: DFQATT and SNEGSKA (reference sequence). The CDR3 extends over 14 amino acids. CDR3 in amino acids: CSARAYWAPYEQYF. CDR3 nucleotide sequence: TGCAGTGCTAGAGCCTACTGGGCCCCCTACGAGCAGTACTTC.